Presented here are 16 T cell receptor beta chains from one specimen sequenced in a study of T cell responses to AZD1222 COVID-19 vaccine. Using immunoSEQ multiplex PCR, the repertoire was profiled, and TCRdb retains in-frame clones only, with some absent. The sample contains about 130,000 clones, 88% of which appear only once. The sequences come from peripheral blood, collected on day 0 of MenACWY control vaccination. The receptor source for this set is an adult in good health.

The rearrangement joins TRBV27 to TRBJ1-2, with D maybe TRBD1 (6 bases). The CDR3 covers 15 residues. Trimming left V 6 bases short and J 3 bases short, with 17 bases between. Germline-derived CDR1 and CDR2 are MNHEY and SMNVEV (reference sequence). CDR3 protein: CASSRRQALDYGYTF. CDR3 DNA: TGTGCCAGCAGCCGTAGACAGGCCCTAGACTATGGCTACACCTTC.

The J gene is TRBJ2-7, the V gene TRBV27, with TRBD1 matching over 7 bases. This CDR3 contains 14 residues. Unmatched junction bases numbered 8, after V lost 6 bases and J lost 3 bases. Germline V gene sequence: CDR1 MNHEY, CDR2 SMNVEV (reference sequence). The CDR3 DNA is TGTGCCAGCAGCCTCAAGGGACAGTTCTACGAGCAGTACTTC. Amino acids: CASSLKGQFYEQYF.

J is TRBJ1-5 and V is TRBV18; D is perhaps TRBD1 (5 bases). Trimming shortened V by 3 bases and J by 3 bases, and 12 bases separated the two germline ends. This CDR3 comprises 15 residues. Germline values: CDR1 KGHSH, CDR2 LQKENI. CDR3 region: CASSPPGVDNQPQHF. The CDR3 coding sequence is TGTGCCAGCTCACCCCCGGGGGTGGACAATCAGCCCCAGCATTTT.

The chain combines TRBV3-1 (or the pseudogene TRBV3-2) with TRBJ2-7, with D unresolved. This CDR3 is built from 15 residues. Deletions cut 0 bases from V and 2 bases from J, with 11 bases between. The germline V gene encodes CDR1 LGHDT and CDR2 YNNKEL (reference sequence). In nucleotides, the CDR3 is TGTGCCAGCAGCCAAGACGAGACGAAGGCCTACGAGCAGTACTTC. Residues: CASSQDETKAYEQYF.

The chain employs TRBV25-1 and TRBJ2-3, with TRBD2 identical over 10 bases. This CDR3 has 17 amino acids. The J segment lost 0 bases and the V segment lost 1 base, leaving 4 bases of the junction unmatched. The V gene's germline CDR1 is MGHDK and CDR2 SYGVNS. In DNA, the CDR3 is TGTGCCAGCAGTGAATGGGGTAGCGGGAGGAGCACAGATACGCAGTATTTT. Translating it yields CASSEWGSGRSTDTQYF.

V is TRBV5-1 and J is TRBJ1-1; D gene uncertain. V lost 0 bases and J lost 1, with 13 bases in between. The CDR3 is 16 amino acids. CDR1 and CDR2 (germline): SGHRS, YFSETQ. CDR3: CASSLGSSIRNTEAFF. CDR3 DNA: TGCGCCAGCAGCTTGGGGTCTAGCATACGGAACACTGAAGCTTTCTTT.

The J gene is TRBJ2-7, the V gene TRBV5-1; the match to TRBD2 covers 7 bases. The V segment lost 2 bases and the J segment 5 bases; nucleotides outside the gene matches: 7. CDR1 and CDR2 (germline): SGHRS, YFSETQ. The CDR3 contains 14 residues. CDR3 DNA sequence: TGCGCCAGCAGCTTCTCAAGAGCGGGAAACGAGCAGTACTTC. Its translation is CASSFSRAGNEQYF.

The chain is built from TRBV7-3 and TRBJ2-5, with 7 bases identical to TRBD2. Losses at the gene ends were 0 bases for V and 4 bases for J; bases not matched to a gene: 8. CDR1 is SGHTA and CDR2 is FQGTGA in the germline V gene. The CDR3 runs to 16 residues. CDR3 residues: CASSLTGTGGPETQYF. The DNA for the CDR3 is TGTGCCAGCAGCTTAACTGGAACGGGAGGTCCAGAGACCCAGTACTTC.

This chain connects TRBV7-9 to TRBJ2-7, with TRBD1 identical over 11 bases. V was pared by 1 base and J by 1 base, with 6 bases of the junction left unmatched. Germline CDR1 and CDR2: SEHNR and FQNEAQ (reference sequence). The CDR3 has 17 amino acids. The CDR3 DNA reads as TGTGCCAGCAGCTTAGTTCTGGGACAGGGGGTTTCCTACGAGCAGTACTTC. As protein: CASSLVLGQGVSYEQYF.

This clone was picked up one time. The chain recombines TRBV12-3 or TRBV12-4 with TRBJ1-4; tentative D call: TRBD1 (5 bases). The germline V and J ends were trimmed by 10 bases and 5 bases, with 14 bases remaining between them. This CDR3 contains 13 residues. CDR3 coding DNA: TGTGCCACCGCGACAGCCGGAAATGAAAAACTGTTTTTT. The encoded protein is CATATAGNEKLFF.

This clone was found once. The chain employs TRBV10-3 and TRBJ2-7, with 14 nucleotides matching TRBD2. Per germline, CDR1 ENHRY and CDR2 SYGVKD. V shed 6 bases and J 3 bases; nucleotides not matched to a gene: 7. The CDR3 spans 16 residues. The DNA of the CDR3 is TGTGCCATCAGGGGCTCCGGGACTAGCGGGAGCTACGAGCAGTACTTC. Translating gives CAIRGSGTSGSYEQYF.

This chain links TRBV5-1 with TRBJ2-3; 11 bases fit TRBD2. Per germline, CDR1 SGHRS and CDR2 YFSETQ. CDR3 length equals 16 residues. J was trimmed by 4 bases and V by 5 bases; bases with no gene match: 9. In DNA, the CDR3 is TGCGCCAGCAGTAACAGACTAGCGGGATTGGCAGATACGCAGTATTTT. It is translated as CASSNRLAGLADTQYF.

The V call is TRBV19, the J call TRBJ1-5, with D possibly being TRBD1 (5 bases). Germline V gene data show CDR1 as LNHDA and CDR2 as SQIVND (reference sequence). The CDR3 is 15 amino acids. V was clipped by 3 bases and J by 0 bases, with 9 bases between them. In DNA form, the CDR3 reads TGTGCCAGTAGTATGGGGGTCAATAGCAATCAGCCCCAGCATTTT. Translation: CASSMGVNSNQPQHF.

The count of this clone is one. The rearrangement uses TRBV5-1 and TRBJ1-2, with D perhaps TRBD1 (6 bases). The CDR3 sequence is 16 residues long. Looked up from germline, CDR1 is SGHRS and CDR2 is YFSETQ. V dropped 0 bases and J dropped 4 bases, with 16 bases sitting between them. CDR3 sequence (DNA): TGCGCCAGCAGCTTGGCGTTGGGGGAAGGGGGCTATGGCTACACCTTC. This codes for CASSLALGEGGYGYTF.

The V gene is TRBV18, the J gene TRBJ1-5, with 7 bases fitting TRBD1. The V gene end was trimmed by 3 bases and the J gene end by 5 bases; junction bases not matched to a gene: 4. In germline, CDR1 is KGHSH, CDR2 LQKENI. The CDR3 consists of 14 residues. This CDR3 reads CASSPTGVDQPQHF. The CDR3 nucleotides are TGTGCCAGCTCACCCACAGGGGTGGATCAGCCCCAGCATTTT.

The CDR3 nucleotides are TGTGCCAGCAGCAATAATCTGAAGCGGAGCTTTCTCTACAATGAGCAGTTCTTC. It specifies CASSNNLKRSFLYNEQFF. The gene calls are TRBV11-2 and TRBJ2-1, with D possibly matching TRBD2 (5 bases). V was shortened by 5 bases and J by 3 bases, with 23 bases between the two germline ends. CDR3 size: 18 residues. CDR1 and CDR2 from the germline V gene are SGHAT and FQNNGV.